Each of the 2 T cell receptor beta chains below was sequenced from the same sample in a study of a mutant IDH1 vaccine in newly diagnosed glioma. No cognate antigen is known for these TCRs. Time point denoted: week 11, during vaccination. The investigators gave 300 ug of mutant IDH1 20-mer peptide in each vaccine dose, together with topical imiquimod. Profiled with immunoSEQ multiplex PCR; TCRdb holds only in-frame clones, not every one. The data hold 20,000 to 25,000 clones, with over 85% observed a single time. This material consisted of PBMCs, taken from a glioma patient whose treatment included an IDH1 peptide vaccine. Receptors were obtained from a woman in her thirties or forties with glioma.

This clone was seen a handful of times. This chain links TRBV2 with TRBJ1-5, with D possibly being TRBD1 (5 bases). Per germline, CDR1 SNHLY and CDR2 FYNNEI. Trimming took 5 bases from V and 0 from J, leaving 11 bases between them. This CDR3 is 15 amino acids long. For the CDR3, the DNA is TGTGCCAGCAGTAGGGACGTCAATAGCAATCAGCCCCAGCATTTT. This sequence encodes CASSRDVNSNQPQHF.

This chain links TRBV25-1 with TRBJ1-2, with 8 positions matching TRBD1. The length of the CDR3 is 14 residues. V gave up 5 bases and J gave up 4 bases; unmatched junction bases: 6. From germline, CDR1 is MGHDK and CDR2 SYGVNS. CDR3 nucleotides: TGTGCCAGCAGTCGGCAGGGGGCCTCCTATGGCTACACCTTC. Protein: CASSRQGASYGYTF.